The 11 T cell receptor beta chains in this list originate from one sample, sequenced in a study of T cell clonotyping in hematopoietic cell transplantation. Time point denoted: recipient sample about 28 days before transplant, after cytoreduction. TCRdb's copy holds only in-frame clones and misses some; the assay was immunoSEQ multiplex PCR. Seen here are about 19,000 clones, about 80% observed once, and the top ten hold roughly 17%. Sequenced material: peripheral blood mononuclear cells, taken before stem cell transplant. These receptors originate from a man in his 60s with acute myeloid leukemia. Some clones in this sample may be carry-over from other donors' samples.

V is TRBV29-1 and J is TRBJ1-2, with 8 nucleotides matching TRBD1. Germline V lookup: CDR1 SQVTM, CDR2 ANQGSEA. The CDR3 has 16 amino acids. After removal of 7 bases from V and 0 bases from J, the junction contained 13 bases not matched to a gene. This CDR3 is CSEKRTGRGANYGYTF. CDR3 in DNA: TGCAGCGAAAAACGGACAGGGAGGGGAGCTAACTATGGCTACACCTTC.

J is TRBJ1-1 and V is TRBV27; tentatively, D is TRBD1 (5 bases). V gave up 6 bases and J gave up 1 base, with 18 bases separating them. Germline CDR1 is MNHEY and CDR2 is SMNVEV (reference sequence). This CDR3 region has 16 residues. CDR3 in amino acids: CASRDRAGIGNTEAFF. The CDR3 nucleotides are TGTGCCAGCAGAGATAGGGCAGGGATAGGGAACACTGAAGCTTTCTTT.

This clone has just a few counts. The CDR3 region is CASSFGRYEQYF. As DNA, the CDR3 is TGTGCCAGCAGTTTTGGTCGGTACGAGCAGTACTTC. The gene calls are TRBV28 and TRBJ2-7; D not certain. Germline V lookup: CDR1 MDHEN, CDR2 SYDVKM. The CDR3 totals 12 residues. V dropped 3 bases and J dropped 4 bases, with 7 bases sitting between them.

In DNA, the CDR3 is TGTGCCTGGAGTGTACGGGGGGGGTCCAATCAGCCCCAGCATTTT. Translated: CAWSVRGGSNQPQHF. The V and J genes are TRBV30 and TRBJ1-5; a possible D gene is TRBD1 (5 bases). V was shortened by 0 bases and J by 3 bases, with 12 bases between the two germline ends. There are 15 residues in the CDR3. Germline V gives CDR1 GTSNPN, CDR2 SVGIG (reference sequence).

By share of the sample, this clone is large. The chain recombines TRBV7-9 with TRBJ1-2; no definite D call. Trimming took 5 bases from V and 8 from J, leaving 12 bases between them. The CDR3 contains 12 residues. Germline V gene lookup returns CDR1 SEHNR and CDR2 FQNEAQ (reference sequence). The CDR3 reads CASSPPTGGYTF. The CDR3 nucleotides are TGTGCCAGCAGCCCGCCGACTGGGGGCTACACCTTC.

This clone was picked up one time. V is TRBV7-5 and J is TRBJ1-3. TRBV7-5 is assigned pseudogene status. CDR3 length: 15 residues. CDR3 protein: CARSWVRRSGNTIYF. The CDR3 nucleotides are TGTGCCAGAAGCTGGGTGCGTCGGTCTGGAAACACCATATATTTT.

The chain recombines TRBV5-1 with TRBJ1-2, with 9 bases fitting TRBD1. Trimming cost V 7 bases and J 8 bases; bases outside gene matches: 15. The CDR3 loop spans 15 amino acids. Germline CDR1 is SGHRS and CDR2 is YFSETQ. DNA of the CDR3: TGCGCCAGCCGAATACCCTACAGGGGGCCGGTCGGCTACACCTTC. Residues: CASRIPYRGPVGYTF. The variable domain in full, completed from reference TRBV5-1 and TRBJ1-2, reads KAGVTQTPRYLIKTRGQQVTLSCSPISGHRSVSWYQQTPGQGLQFLFEYFSETQRNKGNFPGRFSGRQFSNSRSEMNVSTLELGDSALYLCASRIPYRGPVGYTFGSGTRLTVV.

The J gene is TRBJ1-2, the V gene TRBV7-3; D is perhaps TRBD1 (5 bases). The V gene lost 5 bases and the J gene lost 7 bases, with 14 bases spanning the gap. The CDR3 sequence is 13 residues long. CDR1 and CDR2 (germline): SGHTA, FQGTGA. This chain's CDR3 is CASSQNPGGGYTF. The CDR3 DNA sequence: TGTGCCAGCAGCCAAAACCCCGGGGGTGGCTACACCTTC.

The gene calls are TRBV11-3 and TRBJ1-1, with D perhaps TRBD1 (6 bases). Germline V CDR1 and CDR2: SGHNT, YENEEA. With 5 bases removed from V and 8 bases from J, the gap between germline ends came to 9 bases. The CDR3 loop spans 11 amino acids. The CDR3 DNA sequence: TGTGCCAGCAGCCTTGGGACAGAAGCTTTCTTT. The encoded protein is CASSLGTEAFF.

The J gene is TRBJ2-7, the V gene TRBV7-2; 7 bases match TRBD2. V was pared by 7 bases and J by 2 bases, with 11 bases of the junction left unmatched. CDR1 is SGHTA, CDR2 FQGNSA, per germline. This CDR3 is 15 amino acids long. Written as DNA, the CDR3 is TGTGCCAGCACCACGGTGGTGGGGGGGGCCTACGAGCAGTACTTC. Amino acids: CASTTVVGGAYEQYF.

In regard to this clone: The identical CDR3 is also encoded by other nucleotide sequences in the sample. The J gene is TRBJ2-2, the V gene TRBV7-2; no firm D call. Germline V gives CDR1 SGHTA, CDR2 FQGNSA. There are 14 residues in the CDR3. V shed 2 bases and J shed 2 bases, with 6 bases lying between them. CDR3 in amino acids: CASSLYRNTGELFF. In nucleotides, the CDR3 is TGTGCCAGCAGCTTATACCGAAACACCGGGGAGCTGTTTTTT.